This is a list of T cell receptor beta chains from one sample in a study of blood T cell repertoires in COVID-19. Some clones are missing from TCRdb's copy, which holds only in-frame ones; the method was immunoSEQ multiplex PCR. The data contain 250,000 or so clones, roughly 85% of them singletons. The sample was PBMCs or T cells enriched from blood (not recorded which). Receptor source: a woman aged 45-65 years who had recovered from COVID-19. Both conserved end residues are part of each CDR3. The D gene is left open where the match is weak. Clone sizes are given selectively: once, few, many, or a class where the clone is expanded.

D,length,V,size,J,CDR3,DNA
TRBD1,13,TRBV2,NA,TRBJ1-1,CASLTGRSTEAFF,TGTGCCAGCTTGACAGGGCGCAGCACTGAAGCTTTCTTT
TRBD1,17,TRBV25-1,NA,TRBJ2-7,CASSEPKRDRGSYEQYF,TGTGCCAGCAGTGAACCCAAGAGGGACAGGGGTTCCTACGAGCAGTACTTC
TRBD2,16,TRBV18,NA,TRBJ2-1,CASSRLAASSYNEQFF,TGTGCCAGCTCACGACTAGCTGCTAGCTCCTACAATGAGCAGTTCTTC
NA,13,TRBV9,NA,TRBJ1-1,CASSVLKNTEAFF,TGTGCCAGCAGCGTTCTAAAGAACACTGAAGCTTTCTTT
TRBD2,16,TRBV9,few,TRBJ2-7,CASSVRPGRPPYEQYF,TGTGCCAGCAGCGTCCGCCCCGGGAGGCCACCCTACGAGCAGTACTTC
NA,17,TRBV2,few,TRBJ1-1,CASSSLGGGYLNTEAFF,TGTGCCAGCAGTTCCCTGGGAGGAGGGTACTTGAACACTGAAGCTTTCTTT
NA,15,TRBV10-3,NA,TRBJ2-5,CAISEMQGGQETQYF,TGTGCCATCAGTGAAATGCAGGGGGGCCAAGAGACCCAGTACTTC
TRBD1,14,TRBV28,NA,TRBJ1-4,CASTTGQGDEKLFF,TGTGCCAGCACCACCGGACAGGGTGACGAAAAACTGTTTTTT
TRBD2,15,TRBV28,NA,TRBJ2-7,CASRASGAGVIEQYF,TGTGCCAGCAGGGCCTCCGGGGCGGGAGTGATCGAGCAGTACTTC
NA,14,TRBV11-2,NA,TRBJ1-2,CASSLAAASYGYTF,TGTGCCAGCAGCTTAGCGGCGGCTTCATATGGCTACACCTTC
TRBD1,11,TRBV20-1,NA,TRBJ2-7,CSAREFRDRVF,TGCAGTGCTAGAGAGTTCCGGGACAGGGTCTTC
NA,13,TRBV12-3/TRBV12-4,NA,TRBJ1-5,CASSLGRDQPQHF,TGTGCCAGCAGTTTGGGCAGGGATCAGCCCCAGCATTTT
TRBD1,15,TRBV4-2,NA,TRBJ1-2,CASSQGTGGLYGYTF,TGTGCCAGCAGCCAAGGGACAGGGGGATTATATGGCTACACCTTC
TRBD2,16,TRBV28,NA,TRBJ2-1,CASSYPLAGERNEQFF,TGTGCCAGCAGTTACCCCCTAGCGGGAGAAAGGAATGAGCAGTTCTTC
TRBD1,14,TRBV5-1,NA,TRBJ2-7,CASSFGTGAYEQYF,TGCGCCAGCAGCTTCGGGACAGGAGCTTACGAGCAGTACTTC
NA,15,TRBV3-1/TRBV3-2,NA,TRBJ2-1,CASSQVRERRNEQFF,TGTGCCAGCAGCCAAGTCCGGGAAAGGAGAAATGAGCAGTTCTTC
NA,14,TRBV5-1,NA,TRBJ1-4,CASSTDRGNEKLFF,TGCGCCAGCAGCACGGACCGGGGAAATGAAAAACTGTTTTTT
NA,15,TRBV4-1,NA,TRBJ1-4,CASSQERVTNEKLFF,TGCGCCAGCAGCCAAGAACGGGTAACTAATGAAAAACTGTTTTTT
NA,17,TRBV10-3,NA,TRBJ2-6,CAISESNQGSGANVLTF,TGTGCCATCAGTGAGTCCAACCAGGGCTCTGGGGCCAACGTCCTGACTTTC
TRBD1,16,TRBV7-6,NA,TRBJ1-1,CASSFEQGATNTEAFF,TGTGCCAGCAGCTTCGAACAGGGGGCCACGAACACTGAAGCTTTCTTT
NA,13,TRBV28,once,TRBJ1-2,CATTDTNNYGYTF,TGTGCCACCACGGACACAAACAACTATGGCTACACCTTC
NA,11,TRBV24-1,NA,TRBJ2-7,CATSQGYEQYF,TGTGCCACCAGTCAGGGGTACGAGCAGTACTTC
TRBD2,14,TRBV25-1,NA,TRBJ2-1,CASSEYLAGGEQFF,TGTGCCAGCAGTGAATACCTAGCGGGAGGTGAGCAGTTCTTC
TRBD1,15,TRBV28,NA,TRBJ1-1,CASSFLLTGGTEAFF,TGTGCCAGCAGTTTCCTTCTCACAGGGGGAACTGAAGCTTTCTTT
TRBD2,16,TRBV6-1,many,TRBJ2-1,CASSVDLAGAWAEQFF,TGTGCCAGCAGTGTCGATCTAGCGGGAGCGTGGGCTGAGCAGTTCTTC
TRBD2,14,TRBV19,NA,TRBJ2-1,CASSSAGGINEQFF,TGTGCCAGTAGTTCCGCGGGAGGGATTAATGAGCAGTTCTTC
TRBD1,16,TRBV24-1,NA,TRBJ2-3,CATTYRGRRVSDTQYF,TGTGCCACCACCTACAGGGGGCGCAGGGTATCAGATACGCAGTATTTT
TRBD1,17,TRBV4-1,NA,TRBJ1-2,CASSQAPGTGDNYGYTF,TGCGCCAGCAGCCAAGCCCCGGGGACAGGGGACAACTATGGCTACACCTTC
TRBD2,15,TRBV19,NA,TRBJ2-7,CASSLRLARGNEQYF,TGTGCCAGTAGTCTCCGACTAGCGAGAGGAAACGAGCAGTACTTC
NA,14,TRBV3-1/TRBV3-2,NA,TRBJ1-1,CASSRYFGDPEAFF,TGTGCCAGCAGCCGATACTTTGGAGATCCTGAAGCTTTCTTT
TRBD1,16,TRBV2,NA,TRBJ2-7,CASSTHRQGASYEQYF,TGTGCCAGCAGTACCCATAGACAGGGGGCTAGCTACGAGCAGTACTTC
TRBD1,13,TRBV28,NA,TRBJ1-2,CASWGTALYGYTF,TGTGCCAGCTGGGGGACAGCCCTCTATGGCTACACCTTC
NA,13,TRBV10-1,NA,TRBJ1-2,CASLPPGDYGYTF,TGCGCCAGCCTCCCCCCCGGGGACTATGGCTACACCTTC
NA,16,TRBV6-5,NA,TRBJ2-6,CASSYSQGSGANVLTF,TGTGCCAGCAGTTACTCGCAGGGATCTGGGGCCAACGTCCTGACTTTC
NA,15,TRBV30,NA,TRBJ1-4,CAWSGGTGKNEKLFF,TGTGCCTGGAGTGGGGGAACAGGGAAGAATGAAAAACTGTTTTTT
TRBD1,15,TRBV27,NA,TRBJ1-5,CASSLEGGANQPQHF,TGTGCCAGCAGTTTGGAAGGGGGCGCGAATCAGCCCCAGCATTTT
TRBD1,19,TRBV19,NA,TRBJ1-2,CASSISGTRRTGDNYGYTF,TGTGCCAGTAGTATTTCGGGGACCCGGAGGACAGGGGATAACTATGGCTACACCTTC
NA,13,TRBV5-1,once,TRBJ1-2,CASSFTGPGGYTF,TGCGCCAGCAGCTTCACAGGGCCTGGTGGCTACACCTTC
TRBD2,16,TRBV5-1,NA,TRBJ2-2,CASRPPSAGVTGELFF,TGCGCCAGCAGGCCCCCCTCTGCGGGAGTCACCGGGGAGCTGTTTTTT
NA,15,TRBV4-2,once,TRBJ2-2,CASSQEGQDTGELFF,TGTGCCAGCAGCCAAGAGGGGCAAGACACCGGGGAGCTGTTTTTT
NA,13,TRBV11-2,NA,TRBJ1-6,CASSPRLEETLHF,TGTGCCAGCAGCCCGCGACTGGAGGAGACCCTCCACTTT
NA,14,TRBV11-2,NA,TRBJ2-5,CASSLAGAGETQYF,TGTGCCAGCAGCTTAGCGGGAGCCGGAGAGACCCAGTACTTC
TRBD1,16,TRBV5-1,NA,TRBJ2-2,CASSLQTGGAAGELFF,TGCGCCAGCAGCTTGCAGACAGGGGGCGCGGCCGGGGAGCTGTTTTTT
NA,15,TRBV7-2,NA,TRBJ1-2,CASSLGRQGDYGYTF,TGTGCCAGCAGCTTAGGTCGGCAGGGTGACTATGGCTACACCTTC
TRBD1,14,TRBV5-1,NA,TRBJ2-7,CASSLVTGYGEQYF,TGCGCCAGCAGCTTGGTGACAGGGTATGGCGAGCAGTACTTC
TRBD1,15,TRBV27,NA,TRBJ2-7,CASRSPGQGRYEQYF,TGTGCCAGCAGATCCCCCGGACAGGGGCGATACGAGCAGTACTTC
NA,12,TRBV11-1,NA,TRBJ2-2,CASSRDIGELFF,TGTGCCAGCAGTAGAGACATAGGGGAGCTGTTTTTT
NA,16,TRBV11-1,once,TRBJ2-1,CASSPEGGQVYNEQFF,TGTGCCAGCAGCCCAGAGGGTGGGCAGGTCTACAATGAGCAGTTCTTC
TRBD2,13,TRBV2,NA,TRBJ2-7,CASFRGEAGEQYF,TGTGCCAGCTTTCGAGGGGAAGCGGGGGAGCAGTACTTC
TRBD1,15,TRBV28,NA,TRBJ2-3,CASRPRQGSTDTQYF,TGTGCCAGCAGACCCCGACAGGGAAGCACAGATACGCAGTATTTT
TRBD1,12,TRBV28,NA,TRBJ1-6,CAIGTGVSPLHF,TGTGCCATCGGGACAGGGGTTTCACCCCTCCACTTT
TRBD2,15,TRBV5-8,NA,TRBJ2-7,CASSGGTSVSYEQYF,TGTGCCAGCAGCGGAGGGACTAGCGTGTCCTACGAGCAGTACTTC
TRBD1,17,TRBV9,NA,TRBJ2-3,CASSGRYGTGTTDTQYF,TGTGCCAGCAGCGGAAGATATGGGACAGGGACGACAGATACGCAGTATTTT